The 25 T cell receptor beta chains presented below share a single source sample, sequenced in a study of PD-L1 blockade in urothelial cancer. Sequenced by immunoSEQ multiplex PCR; TCRdb stores in-frame clones only, minus some. The sample gives more than 55,000 clones, approximately 86% of which show up once; less than 3.5% is in the top ten. The specimen comprised PBMCs, sampled around atezolizumab (anti-PD-L1) treatment. The receptors originated from a man aged 45-60 years with urothelial cancer.

This sequence joins TRBV19 and TRBJ2-3, with 8 positions matching TRBD2. This CDR3 spans 15 amino acids. Germline values: CDR1 LNHDA, CDR2 SQIVND (reference sequence). The V segment lost 4 bases and the J segment 0 bases; nucleotides outside the gene matches: 3. The CDR3 loop is CASSTGGRSTDTQYF. CDR3 nucleotides: TGTGCCAGTAGTACCGGCGGGAGGAGCACAGATACGCAGTATTTT.

V usage is TRBV28 and J usage is TRBJ2-7; 8 nucleotides line up with TRBD1. This CDR3 comprises 15 residues. The V gene end was trimmed by 4 bases and the J gene end by 4 bases; junction bases not matched to a gene: 9. Germline assignment: CDR1 MDHEN and CDR2 SYDVKM. CDR3 protein: CASSSTGDRTYEQYF. The DNA for the CDR3 is TGTGCCAGCAGTTCGACCGGGGACAGGACTTACGAGCAGTACTTC.

J is TRBJ2-3 and V is TRBV7-8; the match to TRBD1 covers 9 bases. Germline V gene sequence: CDR1 SGHVS, CDR2 FQNEAQ. Losses at the gene ends were 4 bases for V and 3 bases for J; bases not matched to a gene: 8. CDR3 size: 16 residues. CDR3 sequence reads: CASSSRTGVLTDTQYF. The CDR3 DNA is TGTGCCAGCAGCTCACGGACAGGGGTTTTAACAGATACGCAGTATTTT. Variable domain in full (rest from reference TRBV7-8 and TRBJ2-3): GAGVSQSPRYKVAKRGQDVALRCDPISGHVSLFWYQQALGQGPEFLTYFQNEAQLDKSGLPSDRFFAERPEGSVSTLKIQRTQQEDSAVYLCASSSRTGVLTDTQYFGPGTRLTVL.

The J gene is TRBJ2-7, the V gene TRBV6-1, with TRBD2 matching 12 bases. CDR1 and CDR2 (germline): MNHNS, SASEGT. This CDR3 contains 16 residues. V was pared by 4 bases and J by 4 bases, with 8 bases of the junction left unmatched. The CDR3 sequence is CASSGMTSGSLYEQYF. In DNA, the CDR3 is TGTGCCAGCAGTGGGATGACTAGCGGGAGCTTATACGAGCAGTACTTC.

The chain couples TRBV27 to TRBJ1-1; D not resolved. The CDR3 runs 16 residues. Germline V gives CDR1 MNHEY, CDR2 SMNVEV (reference sequence). V was shortened by 3 bases and J by 1 base, with 15 bases between the two germline ends. CDR3: CASSFDMVGENTEAFF. CDR3 nucleotide sequence: TGTGCCAGCAGTTTTGACATGGTGGGCGAGAACACTGAAGCTTTCTTT.

The chain links TRBV4-2 to TRBJ2-5, with 11 bases lining up with TRBD2. This CDR3 is built from 16 residues. From germline, CDR1 is LGHNA and CDR2 YNFKEQ. J was trimmed by 7 bases and V by 0 bases; bases with no gene match: 7. CDR3 nucleotides: TGTGCCAGCAGCCAAGATACTAGCGGGGGCCACGGGACCCAGTACTTC. It translates to CASSQDTSGGHGTQYF.

V usage is TRBV7-9 and J usage is TRBJ2-2, with 8 bases fitting TRBD2. The ends lost 0 bases at V and 7 bases at J; junction bases unmatched: 7. The CDR3 extends over 16 amino acids. Germline V gene sequence: CDR1 SEHNR, CDR2 FQNEAQ (reference sequence). In nucleotides, the CDR3 is TGTGCCAGCAGCTTAGCACCCAGCGGGAGAAACGGGGAGCTGTTTTTT. It specifies CASSLAPSGRNGELFF.

The chain joins TRBV28 to TRBJ1-5; D unclear. There are 20 residues in the CDR3. Germline assignment: CDR1 MDHEN and CDR2 SYDVKM. Trimming shortened V by 2 bases and J by 4 bases, and 27 bases separated the two germline ends. In DNA, the CDR3 is TGTGCCAGCAGTTTAGTGGTAAGGTCTTGGGCTTTGGTCGGAAATCAGCCCCAGCATTTT. Amino acids: CASSLVVRSWALVGNQPQHF.

V is TRBV14 and J is TRBJ2-6, with D tentatively TRBD1 (5 bases). The V end lost 3 bases, the J end lost 4 bases, and 16 bases lay between the germline ends. CDR1 and CDR2 (germline): SGHDN, FVKESK. The CDR3 has 17 residues. The CDR3 loop reads CASSQVFQGPGANVLTF. CDR3 coding DNA: TGTGCCAGCAGCCAGGTCTTTCAGGGTCCCGGGGCCAACGTCCTGACTTTC.

This chain connects TRBV7-3 to TRBJ2-2, with D perhaps matching TRBD2 (5 bases). CDR1 SGHTA and CDR2 FQGTGA come from the germline V gene. The CDR3 is 12 residues long. V was cut by 8 bases and J by 3 bases, with 7 bases left in between. DNA for the CDR3: TGTGCCAGCGGGAGAGACACCGGGGAGCTGTTTTTT. Translation: CASGRDTGELFF.

The chain uses TRBV28 and TRBJ1-2; 8 nucleotides align to TRBD1. The CDR3 is 16 amino acids. Per germline, CDR1 MDHEN and CDR2 SYDVKM. V lost 3 bases and J lost 4; bases outside the gene matches: 10. CDR3 loop: CASSFQITGGIYGYTF. CDR3 bases: TGTGCCAGCAGTTTCCAAATCACAGGGGGAATCTATGGCTACACCTTC.

The chain uses TRBV7-3 and TRBJ2-7; TRBD1 agrees at 7 bases. The CDR3 totals 13 residues. Germline assignment: CDR1 SGHTA and CDR2 FQGTGA. J lost 2 bases, V lost 5 bases, and 3 bases had no gene match. CDR3 amino acids: CASSRDSAYEQYF. DNA of the CDR3: TGTGCCAGCAGCCGGGACAGCGCCTACGAGCAGTACTTC.

V is TRBV7-6 and J is TRBJ2-5; weak D call: TRBD1 (6 bases). This CDR3 is built from 13 residues. The germline V gene encodes CDR1 SGHVS and CDR2 FNYEAQ. Trimming pared 2 bases from V and 4 bases from J, leaving 8 bases between. This CDR3 reads CASSLSRGETQYF. The CDR3 region has the DNA TGTGCCAGCAGCTTATCCAGGGGAGAGACCCAGTACTTC.

The rearrangement joins TRBV19 to TRBJ2-1; D gene ambiguous. V gave up 10 bases and J gave up 5 bases, with 15 bases separating them. CDR3 size: 13 residues. Germline assignment: CDR1 LNHDA and CDR2 SQIVND (reference sequence). Here the CDR3 DNA reads TGTGCCACCGCGGCCCCTTGGGACAATGAGCAGTTCTTC. Its translation: CATAAPWDNEQFF.

The chain employs TRBV19 and TRBJ2-7; the D is unclear. CDR3 length: 10 residues. Germline CDR1 and CDR2: LNHDA and SQIVND (reference sequence). V was pared by 8 bases and J by 2 bases, with 4 bases between. The CDR3: CASGPYEQYF. In DNA form, the CDR3 reads TGTGCCAGTGGGCCCTACGAGCAGTACTTC.

The CDR3 DNA is TGTGCCAGCAGAAGTTTGAGCTATGGCTACACCTTC. The encoded protein is CASRSLSYGYTF. This chain joins TRBV6-1 and TRBJ1-2, with D unclear. This CDR3 has 12 residues. Germline lookup yields CDR1 MNHNS and CDR2 SASEGT. Trimming pared 6 bases from V and 4 bases from J, leaving 9 bases between.

The CDR3 region has the DNA TGTGCCAGCTCACCGACAGGGGGGAACACTGAAGCTTTCTTT. Protein product: CASSPTGGNTEAFF. The V call is TRBV18, the J call TRBJ1-1, with TRBD1 matching 9 bases. V gave up 3 bases and J gave up 1 base; unmatched junction bases: 0. This CDR3 region has 14 residues. In germline, CDR1 is KGHSH, CDR2 LQKENI.

The V call is TRBV11-2, the J call TRBJ2-1; 11 nucleotides agree with TRBD2. The CDR3 length is 19 residues. With 2 bases clipped from V and 9 bases from J, the junction kept 18 bases outside the gene matches. Germline values: CDR1 SGHAT, CDR2 FQNNGV. CDR3 in DNA: TGTGCCAGCAGCTTAATCCCCCCCCTTAGCGGGAGGGCCCTCACTGAGCAGTTCTTC. Translating gives CASSLIPPLSGRALTEQFF.

J is TRBJ2-1 and V is TRBV5-1; TRBD1 matches at 9 bases. Germline V gene sequence: CDR1 SGHRS, CDR2 YFSETQ. Trimming removed 2 bases from V and 15 bases from J; junction bases left unmatched: 15. The length of the CDR3 is 15 residues. CDR3 loop: CASSLDTGGPGLPFF. As DNA, the CDR3 is TGCGCCAGCAGCTTAGATACAGGGGGCCCGGGGTTACCGTTCTTC. The full variable domain, in which reference TRBV5-1 and TRBJ2-1 provide the parts outside the CDR3, is KAGVTQTPRYLIKTRGQQVTLSCSPISGHRSVSWYQQTPGQGLQFLFEYFSETQRNKGNFPGRFSGRQFSNSRSEMNVSTLELGDSALYLCASSLDTGGPGLPFFGPGTRLTVL.

This chain uses TRBV5-6 with TRBJ1-3; perhaps TRBD1 as D (5 bases). Germline loops: CDR1 SGHDT, CDR2 YYEEEE. The length of the CDR3 is 16 residues. Trimming stripped 3 bases from V and 6 bases from J, with 19 bases between. CDR3: CASSSLRDLDENTIYF. The CDR3 DNA is TGTGCCAGCAGCTCTCTCAGGGATTTAGACGAAAACACCATATATTTT.

The rearrangement uses TRBV6-5 and TRBJ1-1, with D perhaps matching TRBD1 (5 bases). The V and J ends lost 6 bases and 4 bases respectively, with 15 bases between them. Germline V lookup: CDR1 MNHEY, CDR2 SVGAGI. The CDR3 consists of 14 residues. The CDR3 loop is CASSPASGGTEAFF. As DNA, the CDR3 is TGTGCCAGCAGCCCGGCCTCCGGGGGCACTGAAGCTTTCTTT.

The chain is built from TRBV6-1 and TRBJ1-5; TRBD1 matches at 8 bases. CDR3 length: 16 amino acids. V lost 4 bases to trimming and J lost 1 base; unmatched junction nucleotides: 6. The germline V gene encodes CDR1 MNHNS and CDR2 SASEGT. CDR3 nucleotides: TGTGCCAGCAGTGGGTGGCAGGGGGCAAGCAATCAGCCCCAGCATTTT. It specifies CASSGWQGASNQPQHF.

V and J are TRBV7-9 and TRBJ1-5; D possibly corresponds to TRBD1 (6 bases). Trimming shortened V by 0 bases and J by 12 bases, and 12 bases separated the two germline ends. The germline V gene encodes CDR1 SEHNR and CDR2 FQNEAQ (reference sequence). There are 13 residues in the CDR3. The CDR3 loop is CASSLAGAPYQHF. The CDR3 DNA is TGTGCCAGCAGCTTAGCGGGGGCCCCCTACCAGCATTTT.

The chain links TRBV18 to TRBJ2-1; D may be TRBD2 (5 bases). The germline CDR1 and CDR2 sequences are KGHSH and LQKENI. The germline V and J ends were trimmed by 6 bases and 4 bases, with 10 bases remaining between them. This CDR3 comprises 13 residues. CDR3 nucleotides: TGTGCCAGCTCGTCTACTAGTTACAATGAGCAGTTCTTC. It specifies CASSSTSYNEQFF.

Regarding this clone: The sample carries other DNA sequences with the same CDR3. This chain uses TRBV5-1 with TRBJ2-7; D perhaps matches TRBD1 (6 bases). V gave up 3 bases and J gave up 3 bases, with 10 bases separating them. The germline CDR1 and CDR2 sequences are SGHRS and YFSETQ. This CDR3 is 13 amino acids long. CDR3 protein: CASSSTGNYEQYF. Written as DNA, the CDR3 is TGCGCCAGCAGCTCGACAGGTAACTACGAGCAGTACTTC.